This T cell receptor (beta chain) was captured in a study of cytomegalovirus exposure and HLA in healthy donors. Findings and caveats of the study: Overall, roughly 160 TCR beta chains were annotated as cytomegalovirus-associated. TCR beta chain V- and J-gene trimming was linked, in a later analysis, to a missense variant in DCLRE1C. Productive status was seen about 90% or about 30% of the time for most TCR beta V segments in an earlier analysis. As a later analysis showed, several of the most significant clusters appeared to be linked to common viral pathogens.

The study ran its PCR with 60 Vbeta and 13 Jbeta primers. Only in-frame clones appear in the TCRdb table, and some are missing; sequencing was by immunoSEQ multiplex PCR. The sample carries 80,000 to 95,000 clones, 63% recorded once. Concerning this clone itself: What it binds is unknown.

The CDR3 is 12 amino acids. Trimming shortened V by 3 bases and J by 6 bases, and 8 bases separated the two germline ends. CDR1 SNHLY and CDR2 FYNNEI come from the germline V gene. This sequence was found in a woman aged 30 to 39 in good health and CMV-seronegative. The V gene is TRBV2, the J gene TRBJ1-2; D not certain. Input material: PBMCs. In nucleotides, the CDR3 is TGTGCCAGCAGTGAGCGAGGGAATGGCTACACCTTC. Protein product: CASSERGNGYTF.